Shown below are 21 T cell receptor beta chains from a single sample sequenced in a study of blood T cell repertoires in COVID-19. Profiled with immunoSEQ multiplex PCR; TCRdb holds only in-frame clones, not every one. This table holds roughly 48,000 clones, approximately 80% found once. The specimen sequenced was peripheral blood. All receptors come from a man in his 70s with acute or convalescent COVID-19.

On this clone: The junction departs from the called germline gene at one end, perhaps through a read error. The chain links TRBV5-4 to TRBJ1-6; D call uncertain. CDR1 is SGHNT and CDR2 is YYREEE in the germline V gene (reference sequence). This CDR3 contains 17 residues. CDR3 protein: CASSPDSRNIYSSPLHF. The CDR3 region has the DNA TGTGCCAGCAGCCCCGATTCTAGGAACATCTATAGTTCACCCCTCCACTTT.

This clone rates as medium-sized (0.01 to 0.1%). This rearrangement joins TRBV9 to TRBJ1-1; D may be TRBD1 (6 bases). This CDR3 is built from 15 residues. Germline V lookup: CDR1 SGDLS, CDR2 YYNGEE. Deletions cut 2 bases from V and 1 base from J, with 12 bases between. The CDR3: CASSVHPGQNTEAFF. CDR3 in DNA: TGTGCCAGCAGCGTCCACCCGGGACAGAACACTGAAGCTTTCTTT.

The chain combines TRBV5-4 with TRBJ2-3, with 10 bases identical to TRBD2. The CDR3 loop spans 15 amino acids. The germline CDR1 and CDR2 sequences are SGHNT and YYREEE (reference sequence). V dropped 1 base and J dropped 4; count of bases not matched to a gene: 3. Written as DNA, the CDR3 is TGTGCCAGCAGCTTGAAGAGCGGGGGGGCAGATACGCAGTATTTT. It specifies CASSLKSGGADTQYF.

This chain joins TRBV19 and TRBJ2-3, with TRBD1 as a possible D gene (6 bases). Germline V gives CDR1 LNHDA, CDR2 SQIVND (reference sequence). V was trimmed by 3 bases and J by 6 bases, leaving 16 bases between them. This CDR3 comprises 15 residues. CDR3 bases: TGTGCCAGTAGTATGGTGCCCAGGGGTTCGGATACGCAGTATTTT. Amino acids: CASSMVPRGSDTQYF.

The gene calls are TRBV9 and TRBJ1-1; 11 bases agree with TRBD1. The germline gives CDR1 SGDLS, CDR2 YYNGEE. Trimming removed 4 bases from V and 5 bases from J; junction bases left unmatched: 4. The CDR3 is made up of 14 amino acids. CDR3: CASSPGTGGTEAFF. The CDR3 DNA is TGTGCCAGCAGCCCCGGGACAGGGGGAACTGAAGCTTTCTTT.

The chain employs TRBV18 and TRBJ1-2; D remains unclear. The CDR3 loop spans 11 amino acids. Trimming pared 1 base from V and 8 bases from J, leaving 5 bases between. The germline V gene encodes CDR1 KGHSH and CDR2 LQKENI. CDR3: CASSPRIGYTF. DNA of the CDR3: TGTGCCAGCTCACCACGTATCGGCTACACCTTC. The full variable domain, with the rest looked up from reference TRBV18 and TRBJ1-2, is NAGVMQNPRHLVRRRGQEARLRCSPMKGHSHVYWYRQLPEEGLKFMVYLQKENIIDESGMPKERFSAEFPKEGPSILRIQQVVRGDSAAYFCASSPRIGYTFGSGTRLTVV.

This chain connects TRBV19 to TRBJ2-2; D is possibly TRBD1 (6 bases). This CDR3 has 20 residues. Per the germline V gene, CDR1 is LNHDA and CDR2 is SQIVND (reference sequence). V was cut by 6 bases and J by 3 bases, with 29 bases left in between. This CDR3 is CASSKMTGGQGSGYTGELFF. CDR3 DNA: TGTGCCAGTAGCAAGATGACAGGTGGCCAAGGGAGTGGATACACCGGGGAGCTGTTTTTT.

V usage is TRBV28 and J usage is TRBJ2-2, with TRBD1 identical over 9 bases. Trimming removed 3 bases from V and 4 bases from J; junction bases left unmatched: 6. The CDR3 has 16 amino acids. Germline CDR1 is MDHEN and CDR2 is SYDVKM. DNA for the CDR3: TGTGCCAGCAGTTTGGGTGCGGACAGGGGCACCGGGGAGCTGTTTTTT. Translation gives CASSLGADRGTGELFF.

This chain uses TRBV7-2 with TRBJ2-1; 8 nucleotides match TRBD1. CDR3 size: 14 residues. The V segment lost 4 bases and the J segment 5 bases; nucleotides outside the gene matches: 4. Germline V gene data show CDR1 as SGHTA and CDR2 as FQGNSA. The CDR3 nucleotides are TGTGCCAGCAGCTCCGGGACAGGACACAATGAGCAGTTCTTC. Translating gives CASSSGTGHNEQFF.

This clone was detected once. The rearrangement uses TRBV6-2 or TRBV6-3 and TRBJ2-7; D is perhaps TRBD2 (6 bases). Germline CDR1 is MNHEY and CDR2 is SVGEGT. This CDR3 is 14 amino acids long. The germline V and J ends were trimmed by 6 bases and 2 bases, with 14 bases remaining between them. The CDR3 DNA follows: TGTGCCAGCAGCCCCTGGGGGGACCCCTACGAGCAGTACTTC. Its translation: CASSPWGDPYEQYF.

This sequence joins TRBV3-1 (or the pseudogene TRBV3-2) and TRBJ2-5; tentatively, D is TRBD2 (5 bases). The CDR3 is made up of 14 amino acids. V lost 2 bases to trimming and J lost 4 bases, with 11 bases between them. CDR1 is LGHDT and CDR2 is YNNKEL in the germline V gene (reference sequence). As DNA, the CDR3 is TGTGCCAGCAGCCAAACGCGGACTTCAGAGACCCAGTACTTC. Its translation is CASSQTRTSETQYF.

The chain couples TRBV6-5 to TRBJ1-3; TRBD1 is a possible D gene (5 bases). The CDR3 is 15 residues long. V gave up 2 bases and J gave up 1 base, with 9 bases separating them. The V gene's germline CDR1 is MNHEY and CDR2 SVGAGI. The CDR3 here is CASSYQTDSGNTIYF. Written as DNA, the CDR3 is TGTGCCAGCAGTTACCAGACAGATTCTGGAAACACCATATATTTT.

This chain joins TRBV28 and TRBJ1-3, with D unresolved. The germline CDR1 and CDR2 sequences are MDHEN and SYDVKM. Trimming pared 8 bases from V and 0 bases from J, leaving 11 bases between. This CDR3 has 14 residues. The CDR3 sequence is CASRLSISGNTIYF. CDR3 coding DNA: TGTGCCAGCCGATTGAGTATCTCTGGAAACACCATATATTTT.

This clone was recorded once. The CDR3 coding sequence is TGCGCCAGCAGCTCGACAGGGTCGAGCTCCTACAATGAGCAGTTCTTC. Protein product: CASSSTGSSSYNEQFF. This sequence joins TRBV5-1 and TRBJ2-1, with 7 nucleotides matching TRBD1. This CDR3 spans 16 amino acids. V gave up 3 bases and J gave up 0 bases; unmatched junction bases: 6. Germline-derived CDR1 and CDR2 are SGHRS and YFSETQ.

This chain uses TRBV27 with TRBJ2-7; D is uncertain. The CDR3 runs to 15 residues. V shed 6 bases and J shed 2 bases, with 17 bases lying between them. Germline values: CDR1 MNHEY, CDR2 SMNVEV (reference sequence). CDR3 residues: CASSRSGQATYEQYF. In DNA form, the CDR3 reads TGTGCCAGCAGCCGAAGTGGGCAGGCAACCTACGAGCAGTACTTC.

The rearrangement joins TRBV20-1 to TRBJ1-6, with D maybe TRBD1 (5 bases). The CDR3 is 14 amino acids. The germline gives CDR1 DFQATT, CDR2 SNEGSKA (reference sequence). Trimming left V 3 bases short and J 7 bases short, with 13 bases between. The CDR3 sequence is CSASPEGLNSPLHF. CDR3 DNA sequence: TGCAGTGCTAGTCCCGAGGGACTAAATTCACCCCTCCACTTT.

The rearrangement joins TRBV28 to TRBJ2-1, with 11 bases aligning to TRBD2. Germline values: CDR1 MDHEN, CDR2 SYDVKM. After removal of 5 bases from V and 11 bases from J, the junction contained 14 bases not matched to a gene. The CDR3 covers 16 residues. As DNA, the CDR3 is TGTGCCAGCAGTCCAATGGGACTAGCGGATACAATTAAGCAGTTCTTC. Translated: CASSPMGLADTIKQFF.

In its sample, this clone was seen a few times. V is TRBV7-2 and J is TRBJ1-2, with TRBD1 matching over 10 bases. CDR1 SGHTA and CDR2 FQGNSA come from the germline V gene. The ends lost 5 bases at V and 6 bases at J; junction bases unmatched: 6. The CDR3 extends over 14 amino acids. DNA for the CDR3: TGTGCCAGCAGCCGGGGACAGGGGACTCATGGCTACACCTTC. Its protein product is CASSRGQGTHGYTF.

The chain joins TRBV28 to TRBJ2-2, with D perhaps matching TRBD1 (5 bases). Looked up from germline, CDR1 is MDHEN and CDR2 is SYDVKM. The V end was cut by 6 bases, the J end by 3 bases, with 11 bases between. CDR3 length: 14 residues. The CDR3: CASRDSPDTGELFF. CDR3 nucleotides: TGTGCCAGCAGAGACAGTCCTGACACCGGGGAGCTGTTTTTT.

This clone was detected once. The chain employs TRBV7-2 and TRBJ2-5, with D possibly TRBD2 on 6 matching bases. V was clipped by 4 bases and J by 7 bases, with 16 bases between them. The CDR3 consists of 14 residues. Germline CDR1 SGHTA, CDR2 FQGNSA. The CDR3 is CASSSMGTLRTQYF. The CDR3 DNA reads TGTGCCAGCAGCTCCATGGGGACTCTTAGGACCCAGTACTTC.

J is TRBJ2-2 and V is TRBV7-2; D remains unclear. Germline V gives CDR1 SGHTA, CDR2 FQGNSA. The CDR3 runs 13 residues. The ends were cut back, 3 bases at V and 6 bases at J, with 8 bases in the middle. The CDR3 DNA sequence: TGTGCCAGCAGCTTTGAGAGGTCCGGGGAGCTGTTTTTT. It is translated as CASSFERSGELFF.